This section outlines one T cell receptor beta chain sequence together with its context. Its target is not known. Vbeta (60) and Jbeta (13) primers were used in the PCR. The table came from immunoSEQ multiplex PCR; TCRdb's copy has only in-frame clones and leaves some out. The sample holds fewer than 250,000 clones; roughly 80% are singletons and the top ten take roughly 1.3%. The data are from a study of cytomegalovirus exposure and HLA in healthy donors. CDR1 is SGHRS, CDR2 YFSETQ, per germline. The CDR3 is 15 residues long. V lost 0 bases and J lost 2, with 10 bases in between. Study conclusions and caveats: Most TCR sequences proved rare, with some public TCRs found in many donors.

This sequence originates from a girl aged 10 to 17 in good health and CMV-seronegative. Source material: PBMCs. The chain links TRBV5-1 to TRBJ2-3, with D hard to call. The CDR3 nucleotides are TGCGCCAGCAGCTTGGCGAGCAGGTCCACAGATACGCAGTATTTT. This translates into CASSLASRSTDTQYF.